This TCR beta chain was sequenced for a study of T cells expressing NK-cell markers. About the study: The TCR beta repertoires originated in sorted CD3+CD56+NKG2C+, CD3+CD56+NKG2C- and CD3+CD56-NKG2C+ T cells.

Generation of TCR beta cDNA was performed by 5'RACE template switching incorporating UMIs. TCRdb reprocessed the 5' RACE reads and reports one entry per CDR3 protein, with no DNA. This table holds roughly 430,000 distinct CDR3 sequences. A word on this clonotype: Its antigen is undetermined.

The germline V gene encodes CDR1 MNHEY and CDR2 SMNVEV (reference sequence). This CDR3 contains 14 residues. Study-level points and caveats: One observes that, in several donors, these clonotypes were also the leading ones within the CD3+CD56-NKG2C+ fraction.

The clonotype was recovered from a woman between 18 and 69 years old in good health. V and J are TRBV27 and TRBJ2-5; checking the TCRdb D call of TRBD1 is not possible without DNA. Input material: blood T cells: a sorted CD56 or NKG2C T cell subset, CD4+ or CD8+ T cells, or bulk PBMC T cells (not recorded which). The CDR3 reads CASSLGTGDETQYF.